This T cell receptor (beta chain) was captured in a study of blood T cells in healthy people across ages. General study points: With naive T cell percentage, TCR beta diversity showed a strong correlation. CMV status of donors was not determined, possibly confounding expanded clonotype changes.

Sample-barcoded 5' priming and a J-beta primer mix drove a second PCR of roughly 7 to 11 cycles. TCRdb re-called the 5' RACE reads with MiXCR, one entry per CDR3 protein. Of about 650,000 distinct CDR3 sequences in the sample, about 51% were seen once. Of note for this clonotype: The target antigen is unknown.

Germline CDR1 and CDR2: SEHNR and FQNEAQ (reference sequence). V shed 0 bases and J shed 12 bases, with 11 bases lying between them. The CDR3 is 12 amino acids. Sequencing was carried out using blood. The chain combines TRBV7-9 with TRBJ2-5, with D hard to call. This receptor was identified in a woman aged 80 or older in good health. CDR3 amino acids: CASSLAQLKKYF. Written as DNA, the CDR3 is TGTGCCAGCAGCTTAGCCCAGCTAAAGAAGTACTTC.